Following are 13 T cell receptor beta chains from one sample sequenced in a study of CXCR3-negative and CXCR3-positive naive CD8 T cells. Libraries were UMI-labeled 5' RACE TRB cDNA. TCRdb re-analyzed the 5' RACE reads; it lists each CDR3 protein once, without DNA. The listing contains tens of thousands of distinct CDR3 sequences. The sample comprised memory CD8+ T cells from blood. The receptors derive from a human donor in good health. Some clones in this sample may be carry-over from other donors' samples.

The chain recombines TRBV7-2 with TRBJ2-1; the D call of TRBD2 rests on TCRdb alone, since no DNA is present to check it. This CDR3 has 20 amino acids. In germline, CDR1 is SGHTA, CDR2 FQGNSA. CDR3 sequence reads: CASSHPSGLALEFSYNEQFF.

The CDR3 is CSVGRQNTEAFF. The V and J genes are TRBV29-1 and TRBJ1-1. The CDR3 is 12 residues long. Germline CDR1 SQVTM, CDR2 ANQGSEA.

CDR3 sequence reads: CAISETTRVPGANVLTF. V is TRBV10-3 and J is TRBJ2-6; absent DNA, TCRdb's TRBD1 call cannot be checked. Germline V gene lookup returns CDR1 ENHRY and CDR2 SYGVKD. The CDR3 covers 17 residues.

The V gene is TRBV7-2, the J gene TRBJ2-3. The CDR3 has 12 residues. In germline, CDR1 is SGHTA, CDR2 FQGNSA. The CDR3 reads CASSLLPDTQYF. The entire variable domain, with the rest obtained from reference TRBV7-2 and TRBJ2-3, is as follows: GAGVSQSPSNKVTEKGKDVELRCDPISGHTALYWYRQSLGQGLEFLIYFQGNSAPDKSGLPSDRFSAERTGGSVSTLTIQRTQQEDSAVYLCASSLLPDTQYFGPGTRLTVL.

The CDR3 protein is CSVNGLSRDSQETQYF. The V gene is TRBV29-1, the J gene TRBJ2-5; TCRdb returns TRBD1, unconfirmable since there is no DNA. The CDR3 runs to 16 residues. From germline, CDR1 is SQVTM and CDR2 ANQGSEA.

This chain links TRBV29-1 with TRBJ2-1. CDR3 length: 14 residues. Looked up from germline, CDR1 is SQVTM and CDR2 is ANQGSEA. This CDR3 is CSVEGWGTNNEQFF.

V gene TRBV12-3 or TRBV12-4 combines with J gene TRBJ1-3. CDR3 length: 16 residues. The CDR3 is CASSLPSTVTGNTIYF.

The chain is built from TRBV29-1 and TRBJ2-7; lacking DNA, the TRBD1 call made by TCRdb goes unchecked. This CDR3 contains 16 residues. The V gene's germline CDR1 is SQVTM and CDR2 ANQGSEA. The CDR3 sequence is CSVSVIPEDRVHEQYF.

The chain joins TRBV7-9 to TRBJ1-2. CDR1 and CDR2 from the germline V gene are SEHNR and FQNEAQ (reference sequence). This CDR3 has 14 amino acids. CDR3 sequence: CASSLIPGPDGYTF.

The chain links TRBV5-1 to TRBJ2-1; checking the TCRdb D call of TRBD2 is not possible without DNA. Germline lookup yields CDR1 SGHRS and CDR2 YFSETQ. The CDR3 covers 14 residues. The CDR3 is CASSFLGTNNEQFF.

J is TRBJ1-2 and V is TRBV6-2 or TRBV6-3. This CDR3 is built from 13 residues. Germline-derived CDR1 and CDR2 are MNHEY and SVGEGT. The CDR3 here is CASSMADYYGYTF.

This clonotype registers medium-sized by frequency. The chain couples TRBV11-3 to TRBJ1-1; TCRdb reports TRBD1, a call that lacks DNA to check it against. The CDR3 is made up of 22 amino acids. The V gene's germline CDR1 is SGHNT and CDR2 YENEEA. Here the CDR3 reads CASSLESLMRGKGGLMNTEAFF. Supplemented by reference TRBV11-3 and TRBJ1-1, the full variable domain reads EAGVVQSPRYKIIEKKQPVAFWCNPISGHNTLYWYLQNLGQGPELLIRYENEEAVDDSQLPKDRFSAERLKGVDSTLKIQPAELGDSAVYLCASSLESLMRGKGGLMNTEAFFGQGTRLTVV.

The gene calls are TRBV28 and TRBJ2-7; TCRdb's assignment of TRBD2 cannot be checked, as there is no DNA. The CDR3 is made up of 14 amino acids. Germline V gene lookup returns CDR1 MDHEN and CDR2 SYDVKM. The CDR3 sequence: CASSFRGGRIEQYF. Variable domain in full (rest from reference TRBV28 and TRBJ2-7): DVKVTQSSRYLVKRTGEKVFLECVQDMDHENMFWYRQDPGLGLRLIYFSYDVKMKEKGDIPEGYSVSREKKERFSLILESASTNQTSMYLCASSFRGGRIEQYFGPGTRLTVT.